This T cell receptor (beta chain) came from a study of T cells after posttransplantation cyclophosphamide. The study's findings and limits: Tissue-infiltrating T cells from skin or gut overlapped little with blood T cells. Recipient CMV seropositivity and CMV reactivation strongly tracked TRB clonality.

The naive gate required viable CD3+CD4+ or CD3+CD8+ cells with CCR7+CD45RA+CD45RO-CD95-CD27+CD28+ phenotype. The related graft donor's blood sample was taken on the day of bone marrow donation. Sequencing used immunoSEQ multiplex PCR; TCRdb keeps in-frame clones, though not all of them. Here the sample spans more than 30,000 clones, 75% to 95% being singletons. The CDR3 runs to 15 residues. Trimming removed 5 bases from V and 5 bases from J; junction bases left unmatched: 10. Germline CDR1 and CDR2: MNHEY and SMNVEV (reference sequence). As to this clone: Antigen: not known.

The receptor's source is a woman in her fifties or sixties in good health, CMV-negative, and a related stem cell transplant donor. The V gene is TRBV27, the J gene TRBJ2-5; 8 nucleotides agree with TRBD2. The sequenced sample consisted of naive CD4+ T cells sorted from PBMCs. In DNA form, the CDR3 reads TGTGCCAGCAGTCATAGCGGGGCCAGGGATGAGACCCAGTACTTC. The encoded protein is CASSHSGARDETQYF.